This T cell receptor (beta chain) was identified during a study of technical replicates of blood from a few donors. Method: immunoSEQ multiplex PCR; TCRdb's copy keeps in-frame clones and lacks some. This table holds some 87,000 clones, about nine tenths found once. V trimming: 5 bases; J trimming: 2 bases; junction bases outside the gene matches: 10. CDR3 length: 16 residues. CDR1 is SGHDN, CDR2 FVKESK, per germline. The genes are TRBV14 and TRBJ2-5, with 8 bases aligning to TRBD1. This TCR came from a human donor in good health. The sequencing input was T cells isolated from PBMCs. The CDR3 nucleotides read TGTGCCAGCAGCTATCGGACAGGGTTGGGACAAGAGACCCAGTACTTC. It is translated as CASSYRTGLGQETQYF.